A selection of T cell receptor beta chains follows, all from one sample in a study of T cell repertoires in aging, cancer and after chemotherapy. From the multiplex PCR reads, TCRdb called clonotypes with MiXCR, one entry per CDR3 protein. Of thousands of distinct CDR3 sequences listed, more than 25% are singletons. The specimen sequenced was blood. These receptors originate from a human donor with a solid tumor. Both conserved end residues are part of each CDR3. D genes are given only for firm matches. Not all rows give a size; the values are once, few, many and, for expanded clones, a class.

J,length,size,D,V,CDR3,DNA
TRBJ1-5,14,-,-,TRBV20-1,CSARLGNSNQPQHF,TGCAGTGCTAGGCTAGGGAATAGCAATCAGCCCCAGCATTTT
TRBJ1-3,16,-,-,TRBV7-6,CASSLRQPSSGNTIYF,TGTGCCAGCAGCTTAAGGCAGCCGAGCTCTGGAAACACCATATATTTT
TRBJ2-7,15,medium-sized,-,TRBV18,CASSPPVQGSYEQYF,TGTGCCAGCTCACCACCGGTCCAGGGATCCTACGAGCAGTACTTC
TRBJ2-7,14,few,-,TRBV12-3/TRBV12-4,CASTQGGASYEQYF,TGTGCCAGCACCCAGGGGGGGGCTTCCTACGAGCAGTACTTC
TRBJ1-6,13,medium-sized,-,TRBV27,CASSPRTGSPLHF,TGTGCCAGCAGTCCGAGGACGGGTTCACCCCTCCACTTT
TRBJ2-1,17,few,TRBD2,TRBV7-6,CASSFYQAGVSYNEQFF,TGTGCCAGCAGCTTCTACCAAGCGGGAGTTAGCTACAATGAGCAGTTCTTC
TRBJ2-2,15,medium-sized,TRBD1,TRBV6-1,CASRPDRGNTGELFF,TGTGCCAGCAGACCTGACAGGGGGAACACCGGGGAGCTGTTTTTT
TRBJ2-7,13,-,-,TRBV5-6,CASSWGGRDEQYF,TGTGCCAGCAGCTGGGGGGGCAGAGACGAGCAGTACTTC
TRBJ1-4,15,few,-,TRBV14,CASSQVTGRNEKLFF,TGTGCCAGCAGCCAGGTGACGGGGAGGAATGAAAAACTGTTTTTT
TRBJ2-5,16,large,-,TRBV29-1,CSVLPWTRDYQETQYF,TGCAGCGTGCTACCCTGGACCAGGGATTACCAAGAGACCCAGTACTTC
TRBJ2-1,16,few,TRBD2,TRBV20-1,CSARAQGTSGNNEQFF,TGCAGTGCTAGAGCCCAAGGGACTAGCGGTAACAATGAGCAGTTCTTC
TRBJ1-2,12,-,-,TRBV20-1,CSANGVGYGYTF,TGCAGTGCTAATGGGGTTGGCTATGGCTACACCTTC
TRBJ2-7,14,medium-sized,-,TRBV5-4,CASSRRDSSYEQYF,TGTGCCAGCAGCCGGCGGGACAGCTCCTACGAGCAGTACTTC
TRBJ2-7,14,once,TRBD1,TRBV7-2,CARSGQGNSYEQYF,TGTGCCAGGAGCGGACAGGGAAACTCCTACGAGCAGTACTTC
TRBJ1-2,14,medium-sized,-,TRBV27,CASRLTGSHYGYTF,TGTGCCAGCAGGCTAACCGGGTCCCACTATGGCTACACCTTC
TRBJ2-1,13,once,-,TRBV18,CASSHRTVNEQFF,TGTGCCAGCTCACACCGGACGGTGAATGAGCAGTTCTTC
TRBJ2-7,18,-,TRBD2,TRBV4-2,CASSQDTSGWSGSYEKYF,TGCGCCAGCAGCCAAGATACTAGCGGGTGGTCGGGCTCCTACGAGAAGTACTTC
TRBJ1-1,14,few,-,TRBV7-2,CASSSRPRDTEAFF,TGTGCCAGCAGCTCCCGGCCGAGGGACACTGAAGCTTTCTTT
TRBJ1-2,15,medium-sized,-,TRBV19,CASTPGGSAHYGYTF,TGTGCCAGTACCCCCGGGGGCAGCGCCCACTATGGCTACACCTTC
TRBJ2-7,17,-,-,TRBV4-3,CASSQEPQTGEGYEQYF,TGCGCCAGCAGCCAAGAACCCCAGACTGGGGAAGGGTACGAGCAGTACTTC
TRBJ2-3,15,few,TRBD2,TRBV20-1,CSASGLAGDRNTQYF,TGCAGTGCGTCGGGACTAGCGGGAGACCGTAATACGCAGTATTTT
TRBJ2-5,16,-,TRBD1,TRBV5-4,CASSRDRGLYQETQYF,TGTGCCAGCAGCAGGGACAGGGGGCTGTACCAAGAGACCCAGTACTTC
TRBJ2-7,16,medium-sized,TRBD1,TRBV27,CASSLGDRALSYEQYF,TGTGCCAGCAGTCTAGGGGACAGGGCATTATCCTACGAGCAGTACTTC
TRBJ2-5,15,medium-sized,-,TRBV5-4,CASSSWGAQGETQYF,TGTGCCAGCAGCTCCTGGGGGGCACAGGGAGAGACCCAGTACTTC
TRBJ2-1,15,medium-sized,-,TRBV12-3/TRBV12-4,CASSRVGGARNEQFF,TGTGCCAGCAGTCGAGTCGGGGGAGCTAGAAATGAGCAGTTCTTC
TRBJ2-2,15,large,-,TRBV29-1,CSVTQAAANTGELFF,TGCAGCGTCACACAGGCTGCCGCGAACACCGGGGAGCTGTTTTTT
TRBJ1-1,13,medium-sized,-,TRBV30,CAWSVGGYTEAFF,TGTGCCTGGAGTGTTGGGGGATACACTGAAGCTTTCTTT
TRBJ2-3,12,few,-,TRBV29-1,CSVLPRTDTQYF,TGCAGCGTTCTCCCCCGCACAGATACGCAGTATTTT
TRBJ2-1,14,-,TRBD2,TRBV20-1,CSATPRENYNEQFF,TGCAGTGCAACCCCGCGGGAGAACTACAATGAGCAGTTCTTC
TRBJ1-5,18,medium-sized,-,TRBV15,CATSRGRSLGDSNQPQHF,TGTGCCACCAGCAGAGGACGAAGCCTAGGTGATAGCAATCAGCCCCAGCATTTT
TRBJ2-3,14,-,-,TRBV5-1,CASSLGRDGDTQYF,TGCGCCAGCAGCTTGGGAAGGGACGGTGATACGCAGTATTTT
TRBJ1-4,14,medium-sized,-,TRBV30,CAWSAGATNEKLFF,TGTGCCTGGAGTGCCGGTGCAACTAATGAAAAACTGTTTTTT
TRBJ1-6,15,-,TRBD1,TRBV4-3,CASSQDRVYNSPLHF,TGCGCCAGCAGCCAGGACAGGGTCTATAATTCACCCCTCCACTTT
TRBJ2-1,17,few,TRBD2,TRBV6-2/TRBV6-3,CASKDGTSGHSYNEQFF,TGTGCCAGCAAAGACGGGACTAGCGGTCACTCCTACAATGAGCAGTTCTTC
TRBJ2-1,16,-,TRBD1,TRBV5-6,CARSLAVGTGRLEQFF,TGTGCCAGAAGCTTAGCGGTCGGGACAGGGAGACTTGAGCAGTTCTTC
TRBJ2-3,17,few,TRBD2,TRBV11-2,CASSSDIAGGTTDTQYF,TGTGCCAGCAGCTCTGACATAGCGGGGGGGACCACAGATACGCAGTATTTT
TRBJ2-3,14,medium-sized,TRBD1,TRBV6-2/TRBV6-3,CASSRDSSTDTQYF,TGTGCCAGCAGTCGGGACAGCTCCACAGATACGCAGTATTTT
TRBJ1-3,16,medium-sized,TRBD1,TRBV30,CAWSSDRAHSGNTIYF,TGTGCCTGGAGTTCCGACAGGGCGCACTCTGGAAACACCATATATTTT
TRBJ2-1,18,-,TRBD2,TRBV6-2/TRBV6-3,CASSYDSASGESYNEQFF,TGTGCCAGCAGTTACGACTCGGCTAGCGGAGAATCCTACAATGAGCAGTTCTTC
TRBJ2-2,13,-,-,TRBV10-1,CASSSGNTGELFF,TGCGCCAGCAGTTCGGGTAACACCGGGGAGCTGTTTTTT
TRBJ1-1,14,-,-,TRBV5-1,CASKAGPMNTEAFF,TGCGCCAGCAAGGCGGGGCCCATGAACACTGAAGCTTTCTTT
TRBJ1-6,14,medium-sized,TRBD1,TRBV12-3/TRBV12-4,CASSPTGGESPLHF,TGTGCCAGCAGCCCCACAGGGGGTGAATCACCCCTCCACTTT
TRBJ2-7,14,medium-sized,TRBD2,TRBV5-5,CASSRGLAQYEQYF,TGTGCCAGCAGCCGAGGACTAGCACAGTACGAGCAGTACTTC
TRBJ2-5,17,-,-,TRBV13,CASSLGLVTGSKETQYF,TGTGCCAGCAGCTTAGGGCTTGTGACTGGATCAAAAGAGACCCAGTACTTC
TRBJ2-2,14,few,-,TRBV10-3,CAISAEEGTGELFF,TGTGCCATCAGTGCTGAAGAAGGTACCGGGGAGCTGTTTTTT
TRBJ1-6,14,-,TRBD1,TRBV20-1,CSARGGTDNSPLHF,TGCAGTGCTAGAGGAGGGACAGATAATTCACCCCTCCACTTT
TRBJ2-2,14,few,-,TRBV12-3/TRBV12-4,CASSFLVNGGELFF,TGTGCCAGCAGTTTTCTTGTCAATGGCGGGGAGCTGTTTTTT
TRBJ2-5,15,-,-,TRBV12-3/TRBV12-4,CASSLARRYPETQYF,TGTGCCAGCAGTTTAGCCCGCCGGTATCCTGAGACCCAGTACTTC
TRBJ2-3,16,-,TRBD2,TRBV5-1,CASSLGTSESTDTQYF,TGCGCCAGCAGCTTGGGAACTAGCGAGAGCACAGATACGCAGTATTTT
TRBJ2-1,15,-,TRBD1,TRBV6-5,CASSRQGRSYNEQFF,TGTGCCAGCAGTCGACAGGGTCGCTCCTACAATGAGCAGTTCTTC
TRBJ2-7,17,medium-sized,-,TRBV6-2/TRBV6-3,CASSYSRISGARYEQYF,TGTGCCAGCAGTTACTCGAGGATCTCTGGGGCCCGCTACGAGCAGTACTTC
TRBJ1-2,16,medium-sized,-,TRBV15,CATSRDLTGGSYGYTF,TGTGCCACCAGCAGAGATCTCACCGGGGGTAGCTATGGCTACACCTTC
TRBJ1-1,14,-,-,TRBV12-3/TRBV12-4,CASSRGRLNTEAFF,TGTGCCAGCAGTCGAGGACGGCTGAACACTGAAGCTTTCTTT
TRBJ1-2,14,-,TRBD1,TRBV19,CASSPDRAAYGYTF,TGTGCCAGTAGTCCGGACAGGGCGGCCTATGGCTACACCTTC
TRBJ2-7,18,-,TRBD1,TRBV6-2/TRBV6-3,CASSYSTSSWDSPYEQYF,TGTGCCAGCAGTTACTCGACATCCAGCTGGGACAGCCCCTACGAGCAGTACTTC
TRBJ2-2,14,-,-,TRBV20-1,CSAQSGWNTGELFF,TGCAGTGCCCAAAGCGGGTGGAACACCGGGGAGCTGTTTTTT
TRBJ1-1,16,few,-,TRBV7-6,CASSPISGLLNTEAFF,TGTGCCAGCAGCCCCATAAGTGGACTCTTGAACACTGAAGCTTTCTTT